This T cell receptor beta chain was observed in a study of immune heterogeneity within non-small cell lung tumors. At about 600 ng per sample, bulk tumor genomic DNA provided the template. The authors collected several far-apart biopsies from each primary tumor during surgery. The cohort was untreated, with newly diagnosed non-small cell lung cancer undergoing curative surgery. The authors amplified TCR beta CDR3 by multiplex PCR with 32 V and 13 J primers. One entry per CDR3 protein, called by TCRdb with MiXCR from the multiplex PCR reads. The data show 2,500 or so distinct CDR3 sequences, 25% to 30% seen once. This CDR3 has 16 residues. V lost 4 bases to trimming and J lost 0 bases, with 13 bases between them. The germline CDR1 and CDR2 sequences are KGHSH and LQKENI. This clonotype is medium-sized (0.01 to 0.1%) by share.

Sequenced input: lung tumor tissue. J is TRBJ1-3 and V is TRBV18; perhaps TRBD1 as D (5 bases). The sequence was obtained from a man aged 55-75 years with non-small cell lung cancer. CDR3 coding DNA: TGTGCCAGCTCACGAACCCCAGGGAACTCTGGAAACACCATATATTTT. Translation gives CASSRTPGNSGNTIYF.